This TCR beta chain was documented in a study of control samples from healthy donors and cancer patients. V was clipped by 5 bases and J by 5 bases; unmatched bases: 7. Germline V gene data show CDR1 as KGHDR and CDR2 as SFDVKD. There are 15 residues in the CDR3. The assay was immunoSEQ multiplex PCR, and TCRdb's table has in-frame clones only and misses some. The data show about 120,000 clones, 80% to 95% seen once. Sequencing input: blood. The receptor comes from a woman aged 18 to 35 in good health. This chain joins TRBV24-1 and TRBJ2-3; the match to TRBD2 covers 9 bases. The CDR3 spells CATSAAGGGEDTQYF. CDR3 nucleotide sequence: TGTGCCACCAGTGCTGCGGGAGGGGGTGAAGATACGCAGTATTTT.